What follows are 32 T cell receptor beta chains derived from one specimen sequenced in a study of Graves' ophthalmopathy and Graves' hyperthyroidism. As the template, RNA transcripts were used to amplify TCR beta CDR3 regions. HTBI primers were employed in first-round RT-PCR, then a second-round multiplex PCR followed. One entry per CDR3 protein, called by TCRdb with MiXCR from the multiplex PCR reads. The data show 650,000 to 900,000 distinct CDR3 sequences, with about 44% seen just once and approximately 43% held by the top ten. Sequencing was done on a sample of peripheral blood. These receptors originate from an adult man with Graves' ophthalmopathy.

The gene calls are TRBV7-3 and TRBJ1-5; no firm D call. Germline V gene sequence: CDR1 SGHTA, CDR2 FQGTGA. The CDR3 consists of 13 residues. V was cut by 3 bases and J by 9 bases, with 12 bases left in between. This CDR3 reads CASSFKGSWPQHF. The CDR3 DNA reads TGTGCCAGCAGCTTCAAGGGTTCTTGGCCCCAGCATTTT.

Note on this clonotype: Sequence at one end of the junction differs from germline and may be a read error. The V call is TRBV7-2, the J call TRBJ2-5, with TRBD2 matching 10 bases. The length of the CDR3 is 17 residues. Germline V CDR1 and CDR2: SGHTA, FQGNSA. The CDR3: CASSVSSGSSRLENQYF. Written as DNA, the CDR3 is TGTGCCAGCAGCGTATCTAGCGGGAGTTCCCGATTGGAGAACCAGTACTTC. The full variable domain, completed using reference TRBV7-2 and TRBJ2-5, is GAGVSQSPSNKVTEKGKDVELRCDPISGHTALYWYRQSLGQGLEFLIYFQGNSAPDKSGLPSDRFSAERTGGSVSTLTIQRTQQEDSAVYLCASSVSSGSSRLENQYFGPGTRLLVL.

This chain joins TRBV10-3 and TRBJ2-6; tentatively, D is TRBD1 (5 bases). The CDR3 runs to 14 residues. V lost 2 bases, J lost 10 bases, and 12 bases lay in between. CDR1 is ENHRY and CDR2 is SYGVKD in the germline V gene. The CDR3 nucleotides read TGTGCCATCAGTGAGACCCTGGCAGGGAACGTCCTGACTTTC. Translated, it gives CAISETLAGNVLTF.

In this sample, this clonotype turned up many times. The V call is TRBV20-1, the J call TRBJ2-5; 8 nucleotides agree with TRBD1. V was clipped by 6 bases and J by 5 bases; unmatched bases: 2. The CDR3 spans 11 residues. CDR1 is DFQATT and CDR2 is SNEGSKA in the germline V gene (reference sequence). This CDR3 is CSADRVETQYF. In nucleotides, the CDR3 is TGCAGTGCGGACAGGGTCGAGACCCAGTACTTC.

The chain has TRBV7-9 and TRBJ1-6, with 10 bases matching TRBD1. The CDR3 is 17 residues long. Looked up from germline, CDR1 is SEHNR and CDR2 is FQNEAQ (reference sequence). The trim removed 5 bases at V and 11 bases at J, leaving 15 bases unmatched. The CDR3 DNA sequence: TGTGCCAGCAGCCTTCGCACCGGGACAGGGGAGAATGCACCCCTCCACTTT. As protein: CASSLRTGTGENAPLHF.

The rearrangement links TRBV2 to TRBJ1-1; 9 positions match TRBD1. Germline lookup yields CDR1 SNHLY and CDR2 FYNNEI. This CDR3 comprises 15 residues. V was clipped by 8 bases and J by 8 bases; unmatched bases: 15. CDR3 coding DNA: TGTGCCAGCTCACCGTCCCGGGACAGGGCCGAAGAAGCTTTCTTT. It yields the protein CASSPSRDRAEEAFF.

The chain recombines TRBV7-3 with TRBJ2-5; TRBD2 is a possible D gene (7 bases). This CDR3 comprises 14 residues. Trimming removed 6 bases from V and 5 bases from J, with 16 bases in between. Per germline, CDR1 SGHTA and CDR2 FQGTGA. The CDR3 DNA sequence: TGTGCCAGCAGTTGGGGGGGCAGGAGGGAGACCCAGTACTTC. This encodes CASSWGGRRETQYF.

A remark on this clonotype: The junction shows a germline mismatch at one end, possibly a read error. The chain carries TRBV7-3 and TRBJ2-5; 7 bases agree with TRBD2. Germline V lookup: CDR1 SGHTA, CDR2 FQGTGA. This CDR3 comprises 13 residues. The CDR3 here is CASSTDWRETQHF. In nucleotides, the CDR3 is TGTGCCAGCAGCACTGACTGGCGGGAGACCCAGCACTTC.

Worth noting for this clonotype: The CDR3 ends on some other residue instead of the conserved phenylalanine or tryptophan, so this is likely a read error. The DNA is omitted, as the CDR3 cannot be located on it reliably, and the CDR3 follows TCRdb's listing. The chain couples TRBV20-1 to TRBJ2-2; the DNA was not compared with TRBD2, the D call given in the table. The length of the CDR3 is 11 amino acids, counting both ends. Germline V lookup: CDR1 DFQATT, CDR2 SNEGSKA (reference sequence). CDR3 region: CSARESGFRGI.

This CDR3 is CSWTGSSYEQYF. DNA of the CDR3: TGCAGCTGGACAGGAAGCTCCTACGAGCAGTACTTC. The rearrangement joins TRBV29-1 to TRBJ2-7; 7 bases map to TRBD1. V was clipped by 8 bases and J by 0 bases; unmatched bases: 4. Germline V gives CDR1 SQVTM, CDR2 ANQGSEA. The CDR3 spans 12 residues.

This clonotype was seen once. The rearrangement joins TRBV2 to TRBJ2-7, with a tentative D call TRBD1 (6 bases). The CDR3 totals 14 residues. Trimming shortened V by 6 bases and J by 2 bases, and 14 bases separated the two germline ends. The V gene's germline CDR1 is SNHLY and CDR2 FYNNEI. Written as DNA, the CDR3 is TGTGCCAGCAGGGACAGTTCCATCACCTACGAGCAGTACTTC. Protein product: CASRDSSITYEQYF. Filled out from reference TRBV2 and TRBJ2-7, the complete variable domain reads EPEVTQTPSHQVTQMGQEVILRCVPISNHLYFYWYRQILGQKVEFLVSFYNNEISEKSEIFDDQFSVERPDGSNFTLKIRSTKLEDSAMYFCASRDSSITYEQYFGPGTRLTVT.

There are a few counts of this clonotype. This chain uses TRBV29-1 with TRBJ2-7; D is possibly TRBD1 (5 bases). V was trimmed by 4 bases and J by 6 bases, leaving 19 bases between them. Germline V gives CDR1 SQVTM, CDR2 ANQGSEA. This CDR3 has 14 amino acids. CDR3 in DNA: TGCAGCGTTGGAGATCTCCAGGGTTCGAGCGAGCAGTACTTC. Protein product: CSVGDLQGSSEQYF.

There are many counts of this clonotype. The chain combines TRBV15 with TRBJ1-1; the D gene is possibly TRBD1 (5 bases). CDR1 is LNHNV and CDR2 is YYDKDF in the germline V gene (reference sequence). There are 13 residues in the CDR3. Trimming stripped 0 bases from V and 10 bases from J, with 12 bases between. The CDR3 nucleotides read TGTGCCACCAGCAGAGACGCCCGGACACTAGCTTTCTTT. This gives the protein CATSRDARTLAFF.

This clonotype was found once. The rearrangement links TRBV29-1 to TRBJ1-5; the match to TRBD1 covers 12 bases. The V gene's germline CDR1 is SQVTM and CDR2 ANQGSEA. The CDR3 extends over 15 amino acids. V shed 8 bases, J shed 2 bases, and the junction held 7 bases outside the gene matches. As DNA, the CDR3 is TGCAGCAGTTCCGGGACAGGGGGCGGCAATCAGCCCCAGCATTTT. It yields the protein CSSSGTGGGNQPQHF. The full variable domain, with the rest looked up from reference TRBV29-1 and TRBJ1-5, is SAVISQKPSRDICQRGTSLTIQCQVDSQVTMMFWYRQQPGQSLTLIATANQGSEATYESGFVIDKFPISRPNLTFSTLTVSNMSPEDSSIYLCSSSGTGGGNQPQHFGDGTRLSIL.

This clonotype has a handful of counts. This chain's CDR3 is CASSSRAGEAFF. CDR3 coding DNA: TGTGCCAGCAGTTCCCGGGCCGGTGAAGCTTTCTTT. The chain combines TRBV6-6 with TRBJ1-1, with D uncertain. CDR1 and CDR2 from the germline V gene are MNHNY and SVGAGI (reference sequence). The CDR3 has 12 amino acids. Deletions cut 4 bases from V and 7 bases from J, with 10 bases between.

This clonotype was picked up many times. The chain joins TRBV9 to TRBJ2-5; 10 bases map to TRBD1. In germline, CDR1 is SGDLS, CDR2 YYNGEE. V gave up 2 bases and J gave up 2 bases; unmatched junction bases: 6. The CDR3 has 16 residues. The chain's CDR3 is CASSVHGQGGQETQYF. The CDR3 coding sequence is TGTGCCAGCAGCGTTCATGGACAGGGGGGTCAAGAGACCCAGTACTTC.

This clonotype was counted only a few times. The chain has TRBV20-1 and TRBJ2-5; no reliable D call. Deletions cut 6 bases from V and 4 bases from J, with 15 bases between. Germline lookup yields CDR1 DFQATT and CDR2 SNEGSKA (reference sequence). This CDR3 contains 13 residues. This CDR3 is CSAPSPYGETQYF. In DNA, the CDR3 is TGCAGTGCCCCAAGCCCCTATGGAGAGACCCAGTACTTC.

Concerning this clonotype: Being one base from a much bigger clone, this may be a read error. The gene calls are TRBV10-3 and TRBJ2-5; no clear D gene. The CDR3 runs to 14 residues. The germline gives CDR1 ENHRY, CDR2 SYGVKD. Trimming pared 3 bases from V and 5 bases from J, leaving 13 bases between. This CDR3 reads CAISDQQLGETQYF. The DNA for the CDR3 is TGTGCCATCAGTGACCAGCAGCTCGGCGAGACCCAGTACTTC.

The genes are TRBV2 and TRBJ2-5, with D possibly being TRBD2 (5 bases). CDR3 length equals 14 residues. Per the germline V gene, CDR1 is SNHLY and CDR2 is FYNNEI. Trimming removed 2 bases from V and 2 bases from J, with 9 bases in between. The CDR3 is CASSERRGQETQYF. The CDR3 bases are TGTGCCAGCAGTGAACGACGGGGACAAGAGACCCAGTACTTC. The full variable domain, with the rest looked up from reference TRBV2 and TRBJ2-5, is EPEVTQTPSHQVTQMGQEVILRCVPISNHLYFYWYRQILGQKVEFLVSFYNNEISEKSEIFDDQFSVERPDGSNFTLKIRSTKLEDSAMYFCASSERRGQETQYFGPGTRLLVL.

This clonotype was seen a single time. The chain joins TRBV2 to TRBJ2-7, with 14 bases lining up with TRBD2. Trimming removed 6 bases from V and 6 bases from J; junction bases left unmatched: 4. CDR1 SNHLY and CDR2 FYNNEI come from the germline V gene. This CDR3 has 14 amino acids. CDR3 sequence (DNA): TGTGCCAGCAGCGTAGGGACTAGCGGGAGCGAGCAGTACTTC. It translates to CASSVGTSGSEQYF.

Note on this clonotype: The junction departs from the called germline gene at one end, perhaps through a read error. V gene TRBV7-3 combines with J gene TRBJ1-1, with TRBD1 matching 9 bases. This CDR3 is 13 amino acids long. Germline V gene data show CDR1 as SGHTA and CDR2 as FQGTGA. The CDR3 DNA is TGTGCCGGCAGCCCGGGACAGGGCACTGAAGCTTTCTTT. Amino acids: CAGSPGQGTEAFF.

This chain joins TRBV7-9 and TRBJ1-6; D is possibly TRBD1 (6 bases). This CDR3 is built from 14 residues. Germline V gives CDR1 SEHNR, CDR2 FQNEAQ (reference sequence). V gave up 5 bases and J gave up 8 bases, with 13 bases separating them. CDR3 loop: CASSPGAGDSPLHF. Here the CDR3 DNA reads TGTGCCAGCAGCCCAGGGGCAGGGGATTCACCCCTCCACTTT.

The chain uses TRBV7-2 and TRBJ2-2; tentatively, D is TRBD1 (5 bases). This CDR3 has 15 amino acids. Trimming removed 5 bases at V and 3 bases at J, with 13 bases between. In germline, CDR1 is SGHTA, CDR2 FQGNSA. The CDR3 reads CASSDQGADTGELFF. CDR3 bases: TGTGCCAGCAGCGATCAAGGGGCTGACACCGGGGAGCTGTTTTTT. The entire variable domain, with the rest obtained from reference TRBV7-2 and TRBJ2-2, is as follows: GAGVSQSPSNKVTEKGKDVELRCDPISGHTALYWYRQSLGQGLEFLIYFQGNSAPDKSGLPSDRFSAERTGGSVSTLTIQRTQQEDSAVYLCASSDQGADTGELFFGEGSRLTVL.

This rearrangement joins TRBV2 to TRBJ2-2; no firm D call. Trimming took 7 bases from V and 4 from J, leaving 7 bases between them. Germline V gene sequence: CDR1 SNHLY, CDR2 FYNNEI. This CDR3 spans 12 amino acids. The CDR3 sequence: CASTPGTGELFF. CDR3 bases: TGTGCCAGCACCCCGGGCACCGGGGAGCTGTTTTTT.

This clonotype was detected a few times. The V and J genes are TRBV6-6 and TRBJ1-4; D ambiguous. Germline CDR1 MNHNY, CDR2 SVGAGI (reference sequence). The length of the CDR3 is 14 residues. The V end lost 7 bases, the J end lost 11 bases, and 20 bases lay between the germline ends. CDR3 in amino acids: CASTQSIGLPKLFF. CDR3 coding DNA: TGTGCCAGCACCCAGTCTATCGGGCTGCCGAAACTGTTTTTT.

V usage is TRBV25-1 and J usage is TRBJ1-6, with D perhaps TRBD1 (5 bases). The CDR3 runs 16 residues. CDR1 and CDR2 from the germline V gene are MGHDK and SYGVNS. V was trimmed by 5 bases and J by 7 bases, leaving 18 bases between them. CDR3 protein: CASSYAGTGQNSPLHF. DNA for the CDR3: TGTGCCAGCAGTTACGCGGGGACGGGCCAGAATTCACCCCTCCACTTT.

This clonotype has ten or more counts. The chain carries TRBV19 and TRBJ1-2; D is ambiguous. CDR1 is LNHDA, CDR2 SQIVND, per germline (reference sequence). Between the trimmed V and J ends, which lost 4 bases and 3 bases, there was a span of 9 bases. The CDR3 totals 13 residues. This chain's CDR3 is CASSTQADYGYTF. CDR3 sequence (DNA): TGTGCCAGTAGTACCCAGGCGGACTATGGCTACACCTTC.

The rearrangement links TRBV2 to TRBJ2-7, with D uncertain. Per the germline V gene, CDR1 is SNHLY and CDR2 is FYNNEI. The CDR3 is 14 residues long. V gave up 5 bases and J gave up 1 base, with 12 bases separating them. As DNA, the CDR3 is TGTGCCAGCAGTTTTCCCGGGCAGTCCTACGAGCAGTACTTC. The encoded protein is CASSFPGQSYEQYF.

The V call is TRBV20-1, the J call TRBJ2-2, with D perhaps matching TRBD2 (5 bases). In germline, CDR1 is DFQATT, CDR2 SNEGSKA (reference sequence). The V and J ends lost 2 bases and 6 bases respectively, with 13 bases between them. The CDR3 has 14 amino acids. The chain's CDR3 is CSARPLRVPGELFF. CDR3 sequence (DNA): TGCAGTGCTAGACCCTTGAGGGTCCCCGGGGAGCTGTTTTTT.

This clonotype has only a few counts. One junction end does not reproduce the germline sequence, and a read error may be involved. The CDR3, as DNA: TGTGCCAGCAGTACCCGGACAGGGTCTTACTATGGCTACACCTTC. Translated, it gives CASSTRTGSYYGYTF. The chain uses TRBV10-3 and TRBJ1-2; 8 positions match TRBD1. Germline V gene data show CDR1 as ENHRY and CDR2 as SYGVKD. The CDR3 covers 15 residues.

This clonotype was observed a few times. This chain joins TRBV10-3 and TRBJ1-4, with 9 nucleotides matching TRBD1. The CDR3 runs to 15 residues. The ends lost 4 bases at V and 4 bases at J; junction bases unmatched: 4. Germline lookup yields CDR1 ENHRY and CDR2 SYGVKD. Here the CDR3 reads CAISAGQGNNEKLFF. DNA for the CDR3: TGTGCCATCAGTGCGGGACAGGGTAATAATGAAAAACTGTTTTTT.

As concerns this clonotype: A read error may account for a junction end that differs from germline. The genes are TRBV7-6 and TRBJ2-2; perhaps TRBD2 as D (6 bases). The CDR3 sequence is 16 residues long. The germline V gene has CDR1 SGHVS and CDR2 FNYEAQ. CDR3 loop: CASSLAGPENTGGLFF. The CDR3 DNA follows: TGTGCCAGCAGCTTAGCAGGACCTGAGAACACCGGGGGGCTGTTTTTT.